In its sample, the clone carrying this T cell receptor (beta chain) was seen a few times. In the original processing: Amplifying reference gene primers gave estimates of nucleated cell counts. Assay used: immunoSEQ multiplex PCR; TCRdb lists only in-frame clones, some missing. That table furnishes V, J and clone size, whereas the DNA furnished D and trimming. The sample holds 110,000 or so clones, roughly 80% seen once. With V trimmed by 4 bases and J by 5 bases, 17 bases remained unmatched. Looked up from germline, CDR1 is LGHDT and CDR2 is YNNKEL (reference sequence). The CDR3 consists of 18 residues. This sample is part of a study of blood T cell repertoires in COVID-19. The overall study: Nucleic acid was either cDNA or gDNA, and it came from T cells, B-cell-depleted T cells, or PBMCs.

The origin of this receptor is a woman aged 80 or over with acute or convalescent COVID-19. The chain recombines TRBV3-1 (or the pseudogene TRBV3-2) with TRBJ2-3; 8 positions agree with TRBD2. The sample taken for sequencing was peripheral blood. The CDR3 reads CASSLPSRREGGRDTQYF. The CDR3 region has the DNA TGTGCCAGCAGCCTCCCATCGCGTCGGGAGGGTGGGAGAGATACGCAGTATTTT.